The clone carrying this T cell receptor beta chain was counted at least ten times. This entry belongs to a study of T cells in Graves' hyperthyroidism and ophthalmopathy. Study overall: Initial diagnosis, before any treatment, was when peripheral blood was collected.

TCR beta CDR3 regions were amplified from RNA transcripts. The HTBI primer set served for first-round RT-PCR of the TCR CDR3. TCRdb re-called the multiplex PCR reads through MiXCR, storing one row per CDR3 protein. Of 450,000 to 600,000 distinct CDR3 sequences listed, around 15% are singletons. The CDR3 runs to 14 residues. Germline CDR1 reads DFQATT; CDR2 reads SNEGSKA (reference sequence). J lost 1 base, V lost 5 bases, and 0 bases had no gene match. The sample was blood. This chain uses TRBV20-1 with TRBJ2-7; 15 bases agree with TRBD2. The source is a woman between 35 and 50 years old with Graves' hyperthyroidism. CDR3 coding DNA: TGCAGTGCTGGGACTAGCGGGGGGTCCTACGAGCAGTACTTC. Translation: CSAGTSGGSYEQYF.